This entry lists 24 T cell receptor beta chains sequenced from one sample in a study of blood T cell repertoires in COVID-19. Here immunoSEQ multiplex PCR was the method, and the copy in TCRdb shows in-frame clones only, minus some. The sample contains approximately 400,000 clones, about 91% of which appear only once. Sequenced: peripheral blood. All receptors come from a woman aged 50 to 65 with COVID-19, enrolled during active disease.

The chain recombines TRBV13 with TRBJ2-7; D might be TRBD2 (5 bases). From germline, CDR1 is PRHDT and CDR2 FYEKMQ (reference sequence). Trimming left V 4 bases short and J 0 bases short, with 10 bases between. CDR3 length: 14 amino acids. The CDR3 bases are TGTGCCAGCAGCTCCCCACTAGTCTCCTACGAGCAGTACTTC. Its translation is CASSSPLVSYEQYF. The whole variable domain, filled in from reference TRBV13 and TRBJ2-7, reads AAGVIQSPRHLIKEKRETATLKCYPIPRHDTVYWYQQGPGQDPQFLISFYEKMQSDKGSIPDRFSAQQFSDYHSELNMSSLELGDSALYFCASSSPLVSYEQYFGPGTRLTVT.

The chain joins TRBV2 to TRBJ2-2; D is perhaps TRBD2 (6 bases). Trimming removed 1 base from V and 1 base from J, with 7 bases in between. The CDR3 contains 15 residues. Per germline, CDR1 SNHLY and CDR2 FYNNEI. The DNA of the CDR3 is TGTGCCAGCAGTGAAGGGGACTTGAACACCGGGGAGCTGTTTTTT. It codes for CASSEGDLNTGELFF.

The CDR3 spells CASSKGVNNSPLHF. The CDR3 bases are TGTGCCAGCAGCAAAGGAGTTAATAATTCACCCCTCCACTTT. The genes are TRBV21-1 and TRBJ1-6. TRBV21-1 represents a pseudogene. The CDR3 is made up of 14 amino acids.

The rearrangement links TRBV5-1 to TRBJ2-3; D unclear. V was pared by 4 bases and J by 2 bases, with 11 bases between. The germline CDR1 and CDR2 sequences are SGHRS and YFSETQ. This CDR3 comprises 14 residues. CDR3 DNA sequence: TGCGCCAGCAGCCGAAATTGGCCCACAGATACGCAGTATTTT. This sequence encodes CASSRNWPTDTQYF.

This chain uses TRBV6-5 with TRBJ2-2, with D hard to call. The CDR3 loop spans 13 amino acids. V lost 5 bases to trimming and J lost 5 bases, with 9 bases between them. Germline V gives CDR1 MNHEY, CDR2 SVGAGI. The CDR3 region is CASSPHQTGELFF. DNA of the CDR3: TGTGCCAGCAGTCCCCACCAGACCGGGGAGCTGTTTTTT.

This clone was detected a few times. The J gene is TRBJ2-7, the V gene TRBV2, with 12 positions matching TRBD2. The V gene end was trimmed by 6 bases and the J gene end by 0 bases; junction bases not matched to a gene: 3. Germline CDR1 reads SNHLY; CDR2 reads FYNNEI. This CDR3 spans 15 amino acids. CDR3 bases: TGTGCCAGCAGGGGGACTAGCGGGCTCTCCTACGAGCAGTACTTC. Its protein product is CASRGTSGLSYEQYF.

V gene TRBV6-2 or TRBV6-3 combines with J gene TRBJ1-6; D may be TRBD1 (6 bases). V lost 5 bases, J lost 7 bases, and 18 bases lay in between. The CDR3 has 16 residues. Per germline, CDR1 MNHEY and CDR2 SVGEGT. The CDR3 DNA follows: TGTGCCAGCAGTCCAAGGACAGCAATCGACAATTCACCCCTCCACTTT. This encodes CASSPRTAIDNSPLHF.

This rearrangement joins TRBV5-4 to TRBJ2-7, with 9 bases fitting TRBD1. Germline-derived CDR1 and CDR2 are SGHNT and YYREEE (reference sequence). V lost 4 bases, J lost 6 bases, and 8 bases stayed unmatched. The CDR3 spans 14 residues. CDR3 in DNA: TGTGCCAGCAGCCCTACAGGGGGCGGGAGCGAGCAGTACTTC. Amino acids: CASSPTGGGSEQYF. The full variable domain, its missing parts supplied by reference TRBV5-4 and TRBJ2-7, is ETGVTQSPTHLIKTRGQQVTLRCSSQSGHNTVSWYQQALGQGPQFIFQYYREEENGRGNFPPRFSGLQFPNYSSELNVNALELDDSALYLCASSPTGGGSEQYFGPGTRLTVT.

The chain uses TRBV6-5 and TRBJ2-3; 8 bases align to TRBD2. From germline, CDR1 is MNHEY and CDR2 SVGAGI. V was pared by 11 bases and J by 2 bases, with 12 bases of the junction left unmatched. The CDR3 is made up of 15 amino acids. CDR3 in amino acids: CAATIAGRPTDTQYF. CDR3 nucleotides: TGTGCCGCCACCATAGCGGGGCGGCCCACAGATACGCAGTATTTT.

V and J are TRBV24-1 and TRBJ1-6; 7 bases line up with TRBD1. The CDR3 is made up of 16 amino acids. J was trimmed by 6 bases and V by 0 bases; bases with no gene match: 4. The germline gives CDR1 KGHDR, CDR2 SFDVKD. The CDR3 is CATSDLGDSFNSPLHF. The CDR3 DNA follows: TGTGCCACCAGTGATTTGGGGGACAGTTTTAATTCACCCCTCCACTTT.

The chain carries TRBV5-6 and TRBJ1-2; TRBD1 aligns across 12 bases. The V and J ends lost 6 bases and 7 bases, in that order; junction bases with no gene match: 16. This CDR3 has 17 amino acids. Germline values: CDR1 SGHDT, CDR2 YYEEEE. The chain's CDR3 is CASNLPGVGTGGVGYTF. Here the CDR3 DNA reads TGTGCCAGCAACCTCCCAGGGGTGGGGACAGGGGGCGTTGGCTACACCTTC.

V gene TRBV27 combines with J gene TRBJ1-1; no reliable D call. CDR3 length: 13 residues. V dropped 6 bases and J dropped 0 bases, with 8 bases sitting between them. The germline CDR1 and CDR2 sequences are MNHEY and SMNVEV (reference sequence). CDR3: CASRRSMNTEAFF. The CDR3 DNA reads TGTGCCAGCAGACGTAGTATGAACACTGAAGCTTTCTTT.

The table lists this clone with a few counts. The chain links TRBV7-9 to TRBJ1-1; D perhaps matches TRBD1 (6 bases). Germline CDR1 and CDR2: SEHNR and FQNEAQ (reference sequence). V lost 5 bases and J lost 6, with 13 bases in between. CDR3 length equals 13 residues. The CDR3 DNA reads as TGTGCCAGCAGCGATACAGGGAGGGCTGAAGCTTTCTTT. Residues: CASSDTGRAEAFF. Full variable domain (rest looked up from reference TRBV7-9 and TRBJ1-1): DTGVSQNPRHKITKRGQNVTFRCDPISEHNRLYWYRQTLGQGPEFLTYFQNEAQLEKSRLLSDRFSAERPKGSFSTLEIQRTEQGDSAMYLCASSDTGRAEAFFGQGTRLTVV.

V is TRBV24-1 and J is TRBJ2-3; no definite D call. The V and J ends lost 4 bases and 2 bases respectively, with 12 bases between them. Germline loops: CDR1 KGHDR, CDR2 SFDVKD. The CDR3 consists of 15 residues. As DNA, the CDR3 is TGTGCCACCAGTGAATCAGACATTTACACAGATACGCAGTATTTT. The encoded protein is CATSESDIYTDTQYF.

This chain uses TRBV2 with TRBJ1-1; tentative D call: TRBD1 (6 bases). The CDR3 runs 14 residues. From germline, CDR1 is SNHLY and CDR2 FYNNEI. Trimming took off 4 bases at V and 0 bases at J, with 9 bases between the two ends. In nucleotides, the CDR3 is TGTGCCAGCAGTGTCGGGGACATGAACACTGAAGCTTTCTTT. This encodes CASSVGDMNTEAFF.

The genes are TRBV5-1 and TRBJ1-6; tentatively, D is TRBD1 (5 bases). The CDR3 has 11 amino acids. V dropped 4 bases and J dropped 11 bases, with 7 bases sitting between them. Germline CDR1 is SGHRS and CDR2 is YFSETQ. The CDR3 loop reads CASSPGTPLHF. In nucleotides, the CDR3 is TGCGCCAGCAGCCCAGGGACACCCCTCCACTTT.

Here the CDR3 DNA reads TGTGCCAGCAGCCGAACCCGGGACAGGGGCGAAAAACTGTTTTTT. It codes for CASSRTRDRGEKLFF. The chain has TRBV5-4 and TRBJ1-4, with 10 bases identical to TRBD1. Trimming cost V 4 bases and J 8 bases; bases outside gene matches: 8. Germline assignment: CDR1 SGHNT and CDR2 YYREEE (reference sequence). CDR3 length equals 15 residues.

The gene calls are TRBV9 and TRBJ1-5; D is ambiguous. The length of the CDR3 is 15 residues. Germline V gene data show CDR1 as SGDLS and CDR2 as YYNGEE. The V and J ends lost 8 bases and 0 bases respectively, with 15 bases between them. CDR3 region: CASNPGGYSNQPQHF. In DNA, the CDR3 is TGTGCCAGTAACCCCGGCGGTTATAGCAATCAGCCCCAGCATTTT.

For the CDR3, the DNA is TGTGCCAGCAGCGCGGGCCGCGTTCGGGCAGATACGCAGTATTTT. Translating gives CASSAGRVRADTQYF. The chain is built from TRBV3-1 (or the pseudogene TRBV3-2) and TRBJ2-3, with D possibly being TRBD2 (5 bases). V dropped 5 bases and J dropped 4 bases, with 16 bases sitting between them. CDR3 length: 15 residues. Germline values: CDR1 LGHDT, CDR2 YNNKEL (reference sequence).

The J gene is TRBJ1-3, the V gene TRBV7-2; D is uncertain. The CDR3 contains 16 residues. V lost 5 bases and J 4 bases, leaving 18 bases between the germline ends. Germline assignment: CDR1 SGHTA and CDR2 FQGNSA. CDR3 amino acids: CASSAIRGVSGNTIYF. CDR3 coding DNA: TGTGCCAGCAGCGCTATTCGCGGGGTGTCGGGAAACACCATATATTTT.

This rearrangement joins TRBV7-8 to TRBJ1-4; no clear D. Germline CDR1 and CDR2: SGHVS and FQNEAQ. V shed 3 bases and J shed 6 bases, with 11 bases lying between them. This CDR3 contains 14 residues. The chain's CDR3 is CASSLPGQDEKLFF. The DNA for the CDR3 is TGTGCCAGCAGCTTGCCCGGTCAGGATGAAAAACTGTTTTTT.

V usage is TRBV19 and J usage is TRBJ1-1; D remains ambiguous. V lost 10 bases to trimming and J lost 6 bases, with 9 bases between them. Germline V CDR1 and CDR2: LNHDA, SQIVND (reference sequence). The CDR3 is 10 amino acids. The CDR3 region has the DNA TGTGCCACCCGGTCCGCTGAAGCTTTCTTT. The encoded protein is CATRSAEAFF.

The CDR3 region has the DNA TGTGCCATCAGTGAGTCTTACCCCAGGGGGCCAAAAGAAGAGACCCAGTACTTC. Its translation: CAISESYPRGPKEETQYF. The chain joins TRBV10-3 to TRBJ2-5; TRBD1 matches 8 bases. The ends lost 0 bases at V and 3 bases at J; junction bases unmatched: 12. CDR3 length equals 18 residues. Germline V gene sequence: CDR1 ENHRY, CDR2 SYGVKD.

V is TRBV5-1 and J is TRBJ1-1, with 10 bases lining up with TRBD1. Germline trimming cut 0 bases from V and 4 bases from J; bases unmatched to any gene: 6. The CDR3 is 16 residues long. Germline CDR1 SGHRS, CDR2 YFSETQ. In nucleotides, the CDR3 is TGCGCCAGCAGCTTGGGGGGACAGGGGAAGGGCACTGAAGCTTTCTTT. This gives the protein CASSLGGQGKGTEAFF.